Listed below are T cell receptor beta chains from one sample, sequenced in a study of cytomegalovirus exposure and HLA in healthy donors. Libraries were prepared by immunoSEQ multiplex PCR; TCRdb keeps only in-frame clonotypes and omits some of them. The sample holds some 140,000 clones, roughly nine tenths seen once. The sequenced sample consisted of PBMCs. The receptors come from a man between 18 and 29 years old in good health and CMV-seronegative. Each CDR3 is given with its conserved first and last residue. D genes are given only for firm matches. Size tells how often a clone was seen (once, few, many) or the class of an expanded clone, and some rows leave it out.

J gene: TRBJ2-1; clone size: -; CDR3 length: 16; V gene: TRBV11-2; D gene: -; CDR3 protein: CASNEALWGLENEQFF; CDR3 DNA: TGTGCCAGCAACGAAGCACTCTGGGGCTTGGAGAATGAGCAGTTCTTC
J gene: TRBJ1-1; clone size: -; CDR3 length: 15; V gene: TRBV10-3; D gene: -; CDR3 protein: CAISAPEQPNTEAFF; CDR3 DNA: TGTGCCATCAGTGCTCCGGAGCAGCCGAACACTGAAGCTTTCTTT
J gene: TRBJ1-4; clone size: -; CDR3 length: 16; V gene: TRBV19; D gene: TRBD1; CDR3 protein: CASSIPVDRGYEKLFF; CDR3 DNA: TGTGCCAGTAGTATTCCCGTCGACAGGGGATACGAAAAACTGTTTTTT
J gene: TRBJ2-7; clone size: -; CDR3 length: 13; V gene: TRBV5-1; D gene: TRBD2; CDR3 protein: CAGTSGGKGEQYF; CDR3 DNA: TGCGCCGGCACTAGCGGGGGAAAGGGGGAGCAGTACTTC
J gene: TRBJ2-1; clone size: -; CDR3 length: 14; V gene: TRBV7-8; D gene: -; CDR3 protein: CASSLAWRYNEQFF; CDR3 DNA: TGTGCCAGCAGCTTAGCGTGGCGGTACAATGAGCAGTTCTTC
J gene: TRBJ1-4; clone size: few; CDR3 length: 12; V gene: TRBV30; D gene: -; CDR3 protein: CAWSVVGEKLFF; CDR3 DNA: TGTGCCTGGAGTGTAGTCGGGGAGAAACTGTTTTTT
J gene: TRBJ2-3; clone size: -; CDR3 length: 15; V gene: TRBV11-3; D gene: -; CDR3 protein: CASSSFSGSTDTQYF; CDR3 DNA: TGTGCCAGCAGCTCATTTAGCGGAAGCACAGATACGCAGTATTTT
J gene: TRBJ2-5; clone size: -; CDR3 length: 15; V gene: TRBV7-6; D gene: -; CDR3 protein: CASSLEVSALETQYF; CDR3 DNA: TGTGCCAGCAGCTTAGAGGTTAGCGCTTTGGAGACCCAGTACTTC
J gene: TRBJ1-5; clone size: -; CDR3 length: 15; V gene: TRBV19; D gene: -; CDR3 protein: CASSPRRERNQPQHF; CDR3 DNA: TGTGCCAGTAGTCCCCGCAGGGAAAGAAATCAGCCCCAGCATTTT
J gene: TRBJ2-7; clone size: -; CDR3 length: 15; V gene: TRBV19; D gene: -; CDR3 protein: CASSSRTADSYEQYF; CDR3 DNA: TGTGCCAGTAGTTCAAGGACAGCCGACTCCTACGAGCAGTACTTC
J gene: TRBJ1-1; clone size: -; CDR3 length: 14; V gene: TRBV10-3; D gene: -; CDR3 protein: CAISGTVGSTEAFF; CDR3 DNA: TGTGCCATCAGTGGGACGGTAGGGAGCACTGAAGCTTTCTTT
J gene: TRBJ2-5; clone size: -; CDR3 length: 14; V gene: TRBV6-5; D gene: -; CDR3 protein: CASSLVEQQETQYF; CDR3 DNA: TGTGCCAGCAGTCTAGTCGAACAACAAGAGACCCAGTACTTC
J gene: TRBJ2-3; clone size: -; CDR3 length: 14; V gene: TRBV5-1; D gene: TRBD2; CDR3 protein: CASSLDGGADTQYF; CDR3 DNA: TGCGCCAGCAGCTTGGATGGGGGGGCAGATACGCAGTATTTT
J gene: TRBJ1-2; clone size: few; CDR3 length: 14; V gene: TRBV19; D gene: -; CDR3 protein: CASSSRTSISGYTF; CDR3 DNA: TGTGCCAGTAGTAGCCGGACATCCATCAGCGGCTACACCTTC
J gene: TRBJ1-1; clone size: once; CDR3 length: 13; V gene: TRBV7-2; D gene: -; CDR3 protein: CASSRQENTEAFF; CDR3 DNA: TGTGCCAGCAGCCGTCAGGAGAACACTGAAGCTTTCTTT
J gene: TRBJ1-1; clone size: -; CDR3 length: 13; V gene: TRBV2; D gene: -; CDR3 protein: CASRGEPNTEAFF; CDR3 DNA: TGTGCCAGCAGGGGAGAGCCTAACACTGAAGCTTTCTTT
J gene: TRBJ1-1; clone size: -; CDR3 length: 15; V gene: TRBV6-1; D gene: TRBD1; CDR3 protein: CASSPPGTGNTEAFF; CDR3 DNA: TGTGCCAGCAGCCCTCCAGGGACAGGGAATACTGAAGCTTTCTTT
J gene: TRBJ2-7; clone size: once; CDR3 length: 14; V gene: TRBV18; D gene: -; CDR3 protein: CASSPQGPPYEQYF; CDR3 DNA: TGTGCCAGCTCACCCCAGGGCCCGCCCTACGAGCAGTACTTC
J gene: TRBJ2-7; clone size: -; CDR3 length: 16; V gene: TRBV5-4; D gene: TRBD2; CDR3 protein: CASSLRGGLAGYEQYF; CDR3 DNA: TGTGCCAGCAGCTTGAGGGGAGGACTAGCGGGCTACGAGCAGTACTTC
J gene: TRBJ1-4; clone size: -; CDR3 length: 14; V gene: TRBV5-1; D gene: -; CDR3 protein: CASSLNGMGEKLFF; CDR3 DNA: TGCGCCAGCAGCTTGAACGGGATGGGTGAAAAACTGTTTTTT
J gene: TRBJ2-7; clone size: -; CDR3 length: 14; V gene: TRBV5-1; D gene: TRBD1; CDR3 protein: CASSWDRGGMEQYF; CDR3 DNA: TGCGCCAGCAGCTGGGACAGGGGAGGCATGGAGCAGTACTTC
J gene: TRBJ1-4; clone size: -; CDR3 length: 16; V gene: TRBV7-2; D gene: -; CDR3 protein: CASSPQGSATNEKLFF; CDR3 DNA: TGTGCCAGCAGCCCCCAGGGGTCCGCAACTAATGAAAAACTGTTTTTT
J gene: TRBJ1-1; clone size: -; CDR3 length: 14; V gene: TRBV2; D gene: -; CDR3 protein: CASRGVRGYTEAFF; CDR3 DNA: TGTGCCAGCAGGGGGGTGCGGGGATACACTGAAGCTTTCTTT
J gene: TRBJ2-3; clone size: -; CDR3 length: 16; V gene: TRBV5-6; D gene: -; CDR3 protein: CASSLSSDYSTDTQYF; CDR3 DNA: TGTGCCAGCAGCTTGTCCTCGGACTACAGCACAGATACGCAGTATTTT
J gene: TRBJ1-6; clone size: -; CDR3 length: 15; V gene: TRBV2; D gene: -; CDR3 protein: CASSEWGRRYSPLHF; CDR3 DNA: TGTGCCAGCAGTGAATGGGGCAGGAGATATTCACCCCTCCACTTT
J gene: TRBJ1-5; clone size: -; CDR3 length: 16; V gene: TRBV5-8; D gene: TRBD1; CDR3 protein: CASSSWGGQGYQPQHF; CDR3 DNA: TGTGCCAGCAGCTCCTGGGGGGGACAGGGGTATCAGCCCCAGCATTTT
J gene: TRBJ1-1; clone size: -; CDR3 length: 15; V gene: TRBV27; D gene: -; CDR3 protein: CASSLDPGMNTEAFF; CDR3 DNA: TGTGCCAGCAGTTTAGATCCGGGGATGAACACTGAAGCTTTCTTT
J gene: TRBJ2-7; clone size: -; CDR3 length: 12; V gene: TRBV27; D gene: -; CDR3 protein: CASSSARGEQYF; CDR3 DNA: TGTGCCAGCAGTTCCGCAAGGGGCGAGCAGTACTTC
J gene: TRBJ1-1; clone size: once; CDR3 length: 13; V gene: TRBV30; D gene: -; CDR3 protein: CAWSGQLNTEAFF; CDR3 DNA: TGTGCCTGGAGTGGACAGCTGAACACTGAAGCTTTCTTT